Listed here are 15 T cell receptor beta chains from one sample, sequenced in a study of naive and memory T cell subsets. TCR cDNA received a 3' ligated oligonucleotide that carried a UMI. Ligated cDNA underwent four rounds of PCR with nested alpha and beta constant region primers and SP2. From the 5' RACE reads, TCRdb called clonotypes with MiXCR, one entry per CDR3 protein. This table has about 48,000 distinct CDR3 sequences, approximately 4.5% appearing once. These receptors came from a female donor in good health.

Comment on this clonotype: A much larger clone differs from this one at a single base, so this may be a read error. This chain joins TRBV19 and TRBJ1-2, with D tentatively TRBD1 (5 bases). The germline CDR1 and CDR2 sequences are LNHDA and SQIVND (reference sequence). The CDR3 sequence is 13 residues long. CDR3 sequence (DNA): TGTGCCAGTAGTAAGGGGTTGAGCTATGGCGACACCTTC. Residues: CASSKGLSYGDTF.

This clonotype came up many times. CDR3 region: CASSPPGRSEKLFF. The CDR3 bases are TGTGCCAGCAGCCCCCCTGGCAGGAGTGAAAAACTGTTTTTT. The chain joins TRBV7-9 to TRBJ1-4; no clear D. The CDR3 spans 14 residues. Germline CDR1 is SEHNR and CDR2 is FQNEAQ (reference sequence). The germline V and J ends were trimmed by 5 bases and 7 bases, with 14 bases remaining between them.

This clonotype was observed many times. The CDR3 is CASSTGLAASSGANVLTF. CDR3 in DNA: TGTGCCAGCAGTACGGGACTAGCGGCGTCGTCTGGGGCCAACGTCCTGACTTTC. The chain is built from TRBV28 and TRBJ2-6; 11 positions agree with TRBD2. V shed 5 bases, J shed 1 base, and the junction held 7 bases outside the gene matches. Germline CDR1 is MDHEN and CDR2 is SYDVKM. This CDR3 spans 18 amino acids.

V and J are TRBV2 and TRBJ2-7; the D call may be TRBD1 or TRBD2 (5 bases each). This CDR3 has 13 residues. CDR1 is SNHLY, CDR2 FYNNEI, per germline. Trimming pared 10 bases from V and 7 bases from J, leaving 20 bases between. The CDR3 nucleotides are TGTGCCACCCTTCTCGAGGGGTTTGGTGAGCAGTACTTC. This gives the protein CATLLEGFGEQYF.

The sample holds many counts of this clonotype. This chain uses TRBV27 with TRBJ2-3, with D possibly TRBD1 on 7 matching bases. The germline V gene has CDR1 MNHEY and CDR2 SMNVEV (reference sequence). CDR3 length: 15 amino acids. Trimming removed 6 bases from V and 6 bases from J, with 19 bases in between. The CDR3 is CASRPGGWGMDTQYF. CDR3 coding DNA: TGTGCCAGCAGGCCAGGGGGGTGGGGTATGGATACGCAGTATTTT.

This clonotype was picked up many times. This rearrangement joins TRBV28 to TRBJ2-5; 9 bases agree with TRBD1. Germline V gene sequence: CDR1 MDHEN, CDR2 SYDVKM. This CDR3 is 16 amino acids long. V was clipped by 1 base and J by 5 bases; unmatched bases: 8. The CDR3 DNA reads TGTGCCAGCAGTTTATCTACAGGGGGCGTTCGGGAGACCCAGTACTTC. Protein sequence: CASSLSTGGVRETQYF.

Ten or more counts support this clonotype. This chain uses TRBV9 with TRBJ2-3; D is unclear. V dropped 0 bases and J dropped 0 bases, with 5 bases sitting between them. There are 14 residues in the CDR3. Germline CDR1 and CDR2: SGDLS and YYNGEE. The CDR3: CASSVAASTDTQYF. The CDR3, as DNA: TGTGCCAGCAGCGTAGCTGCAAGCACAGATACGCAGTATTTT.

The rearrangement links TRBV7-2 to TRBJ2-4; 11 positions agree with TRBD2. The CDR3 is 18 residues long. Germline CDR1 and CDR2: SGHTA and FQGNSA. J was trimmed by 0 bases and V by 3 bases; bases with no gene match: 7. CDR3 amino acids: CASSFRLAGNLAKNIQYF. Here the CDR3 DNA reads TGTGCCAGCAGCTTCCGACTAGCGGGGAACCTAGCCAAAAACATTCAGTACTTC.

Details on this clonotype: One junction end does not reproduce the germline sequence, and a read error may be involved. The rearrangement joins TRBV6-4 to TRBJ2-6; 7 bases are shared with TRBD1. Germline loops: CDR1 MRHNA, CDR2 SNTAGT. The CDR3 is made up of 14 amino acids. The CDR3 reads CASRTGDGANVLNF. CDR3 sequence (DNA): TGTGCCAGCAGAACAGGGGATGGGGCCAACGTCCTGAATTTC.

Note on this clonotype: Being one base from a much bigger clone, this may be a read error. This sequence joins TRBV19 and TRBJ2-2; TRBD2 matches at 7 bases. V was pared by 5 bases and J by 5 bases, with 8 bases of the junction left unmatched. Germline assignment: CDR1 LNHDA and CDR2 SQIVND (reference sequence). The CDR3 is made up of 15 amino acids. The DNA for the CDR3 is TGTGCCAGTAGTTTTGCAGCGGGGTTGACCGGGGAGCTGTTTTTT. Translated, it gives CASSFAAGLTGELFF.

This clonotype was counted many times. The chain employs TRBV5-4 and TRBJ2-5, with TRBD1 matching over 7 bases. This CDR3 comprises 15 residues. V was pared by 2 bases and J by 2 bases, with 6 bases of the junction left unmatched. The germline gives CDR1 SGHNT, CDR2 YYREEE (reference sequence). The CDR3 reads CASSFPTGAQETQYF. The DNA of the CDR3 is TGTGCCAGCAGCTTCCCTACAGGGGCACAAGAGACCCAGTACTTC.

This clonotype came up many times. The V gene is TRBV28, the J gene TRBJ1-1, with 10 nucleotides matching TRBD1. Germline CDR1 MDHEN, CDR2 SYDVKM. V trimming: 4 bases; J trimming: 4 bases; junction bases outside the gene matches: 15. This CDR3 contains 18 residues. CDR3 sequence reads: CASSSWWVTGGLGTEAFF. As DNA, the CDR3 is TGTGCCAGCAGTTCCTGGTGGGTGACAGGGGGCCTTGGCACTGAAGCTTTCTTT.

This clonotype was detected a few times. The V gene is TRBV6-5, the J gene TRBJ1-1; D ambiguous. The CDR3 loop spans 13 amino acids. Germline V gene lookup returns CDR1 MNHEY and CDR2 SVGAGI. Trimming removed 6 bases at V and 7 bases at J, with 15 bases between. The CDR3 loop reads CASSSRAGYEAFF. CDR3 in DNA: TGTGCCAGCAGCTCTCGGGCCGGTTATGAAGCTTTCTTT.

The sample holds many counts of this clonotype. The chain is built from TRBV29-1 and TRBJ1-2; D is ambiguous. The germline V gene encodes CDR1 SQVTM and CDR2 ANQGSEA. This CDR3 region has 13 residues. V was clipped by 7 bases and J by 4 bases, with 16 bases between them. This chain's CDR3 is CSALPEGSYGYTF. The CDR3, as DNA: TGCAGCGCCCTCCCTGAGGGATCCTATGGCTACACCTTC.

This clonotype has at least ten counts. CDR3 region: CASSLGVTSYNEQFF. DNA of the CDR3: TGTGCCAGCTCCCTGGGGGTAACTTCCTACAATGAGCAGTTCTTC. This rearrangement joins TRBV18 to TRBJ2-1; D is tentatively TRBD1 or TRBD2 (5 bases each). This CDR3 region has 15 residues. Germline V gene data show CDR1 as KGHSH and CDR2 as LQKENI. V lost 6 bases and J lost 1, with 13 bases in between.